This TCR beta chain comes out of a study of T cell responses to AZD1222 COVID-19 vaccine. Germline V gene sequence: CDR1 SGHVS, CDR2 FNYEAQ. V shed 2 bases, J shed 1 base, and the junction held 3 bases outside the gene matches. This CDR3 has 16 amino acids. Note on this clone: Its antigen is as yet unknown.

The assay was immunoSEQ multiplex PCR, and TCRdb's table has in-frame clones only and misses some. The sample consists of 95,000 to 100,000 clones, less than 85% of them appearing once. Study conclusions and caveats: Females outnumbered males among donors, who were mostly white British; clonal diversity was possibly underestimated. Only a handful of AZD1222 recipients, six or seven in all, had baseline seropositivity.

Pooling covered second doses at about 4 or about 12 weeks. The sample was peripheral blood, taken 28 days after the second AZD1222 dose. This TCR derives from an adult who received the AZD1222 COVID-19 vaccine. The chain recombines TRBV7-6 with TRBJ2-2; TRBD2 agrees at 8 bases. CDR3 coding DNA: TGTGCCAGCAGCTTACACCTAGCGGGGAACACCGGGGAGCTGTTTTTT. It translates to CASSLHLAGNTGELFF.